The 8 T cell receptor beta chains given below trace back to one sample, sequenced in a study of T cell clonality in common variable immunodeficiency. The assay was immunoSEQ multiplex PCR, and TCRdb's table has in-frame clones only and misses some. The counts give 50,000 to 65,000 clones, none of them seen only once; 0.83% is held by the top ten. What was sequenced was peripheral blood mononuclear cells. Receptor source: a person aged 18 to 69 in good health.

At least ten counts were recorded for this clone. The read is 3 residues too short to cover the CDR3 end, so that end is filled in from the germline J gene. The chain couples TRBV11-2 to TRBJ2-3; a weak D match, TRBD2 (6 bases). Per the germline V gene, CDR1 is SGHAT and CDR2 is FQNNGV. Trimming took off 4 bases at V and 8 bases at J, with 19 bases between the two ends. CDR3 length: 15 residues. The CDR3 bases that were read are TGTGCCAGCAGCTCCAGGGACTCCCCGAGGGGTACG. Protein sequence: CASSSRDSPRGT. The complete CDR3 reads CASSSRDSPRGTQYF. Supplemented by reference TRBV11-2 and TRBJ2-3, the full variable domain reads EAGVAQSPRYKIIEKRQSVAFWCNPISGHATLYWYQQILGQGPKLLIQFQNNGVVDDSQLPKDRFSAERLKGVDSTLKIQPAKLEDSAVYLCASSSRDSPRGTQYFGPGTRLTVL.

Many counts were recorded for this clone. The CDR3 end is not reached by the read, which stops 3 residues before it; the germline J gene fills it in. The genes are TRBV13 and TRBJ2-3, with 10 bases identical to TRBD2. The CDR3 loop spans 17 amino acids. Germline V gene lookup returns CDR1 PRHDT and CDR2 FYEKMQ (reference sequence). The V and J ends lost 5 bases and 5 bases, in that order; junction bases with no gene match: 13. CDR3 sequence: CASSASGRAEWGDTQYF. Partial CDR3 DNA: TGTGCCAGCAGCGCCAGCGGGAGGGCCGAATGGGGAGATACG.

This clone appeared many times. Coverage ceases 3 residues before the CDR3 finishes, and the germline J gene fills in the end. V and J are TRBV2 and TRBJ1-5, with TRBD1 matching over 8 bases. V was clipped by 6 bases and J by 3 bases; unmatched bases: 7. Germline values: CDR1 SNHLY, CDR2 FYNNEI. CDR3 length: 15 amino acids. The CDR3 bases that were read are TGTGCCAGCAGCGAATGGACAGGGAACAATCAGCCC. Protein: CASSEWTGNNQP. From start to end, the CDR3 is CASSEWTGNNQPQHF. Full variable domain (outside the CDR3, taken from reference TRBV2 and TRBJ1-5): EPEVTQTPSHQVTQMGQEVILRCVPISNHLYFYWYRQILGQKVEFLVSFYNNEISEKSEIFDDQFSVERPDGSNFTLKIRSTKLEDSAMYFCASSEWTGNNQPQHFGDGTRLSIL.

This clone came up many times. The read falls 3 residues short of the CDR3 end, and the missing part is taken from the germline J gene. V is TRBV2 and J is TRBJ1-1, with TRBD1 as a possible D gene (6 bases). Per the germline V gene, CDR1 is SNHLY and CDR2 is FYNNEI. Trimming left V 6 bases short and J 3 bases short, with 14 bases between. The CDR3 is 14 residues long. This CDR3 reads CASRRTDTYTEAFF. CDR3 DNA, as far as it was read: TGTGCCAGCAGAAGGACAGACACATACACTGAA.

In this sample, this clone turned up many times. The CDR3 end lies 3 residues beyond the end of the read and is filled in from the germline J gene. The chain is built from TRBV7-6 and TRBJ2-1, with 11 bases that match TRBD1. CDR1 is SGHVS and CDR2 is FNYEAQ in the germline V gene. This CDR3 is built from 17 residues. With V trimmed by 1 base and J by 5 bases, 7 bases remained unmatched. This CDR3 reads CASSLGGWDRGNNEQFF. CDR3 bases read: TGTGCCAGCAGCTTAGGGGGTTGGGACAGGGGGAACAATGAG.

This clone was observed many times. The CDR3 end is not reached by the read, which stops 3 residues before it; the germline J gene fills it in. The chain recombines TRBV28 with TRBJ2-1, with D possibly being TRBD1 (5 bases). CDR3 length: 15 amino acids. Germline CDR1 reads MDHEN; CDR2 reads SYDVKM. The germline V and J ends were trimmed by 4 bases and 0 bases, with 10 bases remaining between them. Partial CDR3 DNA: TGTGCCAGCAGTTGGCGGCAGGGCTCCTACAATGAG. This codes for CASSWRQGSYNE. The complete CDR3 sequence is CASSWRQGSYNEQFF.

This clone was observed at least ten times. The read ends 3 residues before the CDR3 terminus; that terminus is restored from the germline J gene. The chain has TRBV19 and TRBJ1-5; D is undetermined. V lost 0 bases and J 2 bases, leaving 8 bases between the germline ends. Germline V gene data show CDR1 as LNHDA and CDR2 as SQIVND (reference sequence). The CDR3 contains 15 residues. The CDR3 sequence: CASSIDRLGNQPQHF. The part of the CDR3 DNA that was read is TGTGCCAGTAGTATAGATCGACTCGGCAATCAGCCC.

This clone was seen at least ten times. The CDR3 end is not reached by the read, which stops 3 residues before it; the germline J gene fills it in. The chain couples TRBV5-4 to TRBJ2-1, with 13 bases that match TRBD2. This CDR3 spans 14 amino acids. In germline, CDR1 is SGHNT, CDR2 YYREEE (reference sequence). J lost 7 bases, V lost 5 bases, and 3 bases had no gene match. The CDR3 loop reads CASSAGLAGNEQFF. Incomplete CDR3 DNA: TGTGCCAGCAGTGCGGGACTAGCGGGGAATGAG.